The clone carrying this T cell receptor (beta chain) was picked up a small number of times. Via MiXCR, TCRdb re-called the RACE reads, giving one row per CDR3 protein. Altogether under 400,000 distinct CDR3 sequences are present, roughly 4.6% being singletons, with the ten largest covering approximately 2.8%. The data derive from a study of human T cells and chemical hapten exposure. Study overall: Throughout a study of 20 to 25 weeks, patients underwent weekly scalp administration of diphenylcyclopropenone doses. Women made up most patients, who had alopecia areata, totalis or universalis.

This sample's time point: pre-sensitization, week 0. Treatment meaning: therapeutic diphenylcyclopropenone sensitization with weekly scalp DPC. Blood draws came first, before each patch test. V was clipped by 1 base and J by 5 bases, with 9 bases between them. The germline V gene has CDR1 SGHTA and CDR2 FQGNSA. The CDR3 covers 14 residues. This receptor was identified in a woman aged 45-60 years with alopecia areata. Some clones in this sample may be carry-over from other donors' samples. The sample here was whole blood, taken in connection with sensitization to the hapten diphenylcyclopropenone (DPC). The chain couples TRBV7-2 to TRBJ2-1; D is uncertain. The CDR3 nucleotides are TGTGCCAGCAGCTTAGGGGTTTTACACAATGAGCAGTTCTTC. Its protein is CASSLGVLHNEQFF.